These T cell receptor beta chains were read from a single sample in a study of naive and memory T cell subsets. Via MiXCR, TCRdb re-called the 5' RACE reads, giving one row per CDR3 protein. The table lists roughly 48,000 distinct CDR3 sequences, about 4.5% of them singletons. Receptors originate from a female donor in good health. Each CDR3 is given with its conserved first and last residue. Fields, in order: J gene, D gene, clone size, V gene, CDR3 protein, CDR3 DNA. D genes are given only for firm matches. Clone size is not always given. Where it is, it says once, few, many or a class for expanded clones.

>TRBJ1-4|TRBD1|few|TRBV19
CASSTSPGQGVEKLFF
TGTGCCAGTAGTACCTCCCCGGGACAGGGGGTAGAAAAACTGTTTTTT
>TRBJ2-4|TRBD2|many|TRBV28
CASSLSGLAGGTRVGIQYF
TGTGCCAGCAGTTTGTCAGGACTAGCGGGAGGGACGAGGGTCGGCATTCAGTACTTC
>TRBJ2-5|TRBD1|few|TRBV7-2
CASSLGVDRGYQETQYF
TGTGCCAGCAGCTTAGGAGTTGACAGGGGGTACCAAGAGACCCAGTACTTC
>TRBJ1-3|.|many|TRBV29-1
CSVEDGTGGNTIYF
TGCAGCGTTGAAGATGGGACTGGCGGAAACACCATATATTTT
>TRBJ2-1|TRBD2|few|TRBV27
CASTTSGSSEQFF
TGTGCCAGCACGACTAGCGGGAGTTCTGAGCAGTTCTTC
>TRBJ1-5|.|many|TRBV27
CASSPLRAGRYQPQHF
TGTGCCAGCAGCCCTCTAAGGGCAGGCAGGTATCAGCCCCAGCATTTT
>TRBJ2-1|TRBD2|many|TRBV5-1
CASSLWTSGNEQFF
TGCGCCAGCAGCTTGTGGACTAGCGGCAATGAGCAGTTCTTC
>TRBJ2-2|.|many|TRBV7-3
CASSVRRGGPNTGELFF
TGTGCCAGCAGCGTACGGAGGGGCGGACCGAACACCGGGGAGCTGTTTTTT
>TRBJ1-2|.|many|TRBV6-5
CASSSLRGFGYGYTF
TGTGCCAGCAGTTCTCTCCGGGGTTTCGGTTATGGCTACACCTTC
>TRBJ2-1|TRBD2|many|TRBV2
CASKTGGADEQFF
TGTGCCAGCAAAACGGGAGGGGCGGATGAGCAGTTCTTC
>TRBJ2-7|TRBD1|many|TRBV28
CASSGPPDRAKPYEQYF
TGTGCCAGCAGTGGACCCCCGGACAGGGCAAAACCCTACGAGCAGTACTTC
>TRBJ2-7|.|many|TRBV12-3/TRBV12-4
CASSLGSSYEQYF
TGTGCCAGCAGTCTCGGGAGCTCCTACGAGCAGTACTTC
>TRBJ1-6|.|few|TRBV25-1
CASSEWGLTGYNSPLHF
TGTGCCAGCAGTGAATGGGGCCTAACGGGGTATAATTCACCCCTCCACTTT
>TRBJ2-5|.|few|TRBV28
CASSLPPREDPYQETQYF
TGTGCCAGCAGCCTACCCCCCAGGGAAGACCCGTACCAAGAGACCCAGTACTTC
>TRBJ2-1|.|many|TRBV15
CATSRDIRYNEQFF
TGTGCCACCAGCAGAGATATAAGATACAATGAGCAGTTCTTC
>TRBJ2-1|.|many|TRBV29-1
CSFARIDEQFF
TGCAGCTTTGCCCGGATAGATGAGCAGTTCTTC
>TRBJ2-1|.|.|TRBV21-1
CASSKRVSGNPYNEQFF
TGTGCCAGCAGCAAACGGGTTAGCGGGAACCCCTACAATGAGCAGTTCTTC
>TRBJ1-1|.|many|TRBV28
CASHGFTEAFF
TGTGCCAGCCATGGGTTTACTGAAGCTTTCTTT
>TRBJ1-5|TRBD1|many|TRBV12-3/TRBV12-4
CASSFASGGVNQPQHF
TGTGCCAGCAGTTTTGCGTCAGGGGGGGTCAATCAGCCCCAGCATTTT
>TRBJ2-2|TRBD2|many|TRBV28
CASRMGLALTGELFF
TGTGCCAGCAGAATGGGACTAGCGCTAACCGGGGAGCTGTTTTTT
>TRBJ2-7|.|many|TRBV10-3
CAISETGLPQEQYF
TGTGCCATCAGTGAGACCGGTCTCCCTCAAGAGCAGTACTTC
>TRBJ2-3|.|.|TRBV19
CASSLSGGETGTSRGTQYF
TGTGCCAGTAGTTTATCTGGAGGGGAGACAGGGACCTCCAGAGGTACGCAGTATTTT
>TRBJ2-7|TRBD2|many|TRBV28
CASSLRTSGPPYEQYF
TGTGCCAGCAGTTTACGGACTAGCGGGCCCCCCTACGAGCAGTACTTC
>TRBJ2-1|.|many|TRBV7-2
CASSLFAGPHEQFF
TGTGCCAGCAGCTTATTCGCTGGCCCACATGAGCAGTTCTTC
>TRBJ2-1|TRBD2|many|TRBV7-2
CASGLSGASGYNEQFF
TGTGCCAGCGGGTTGTCAGGGGCTAGCGGGTACAATGAGCAGTTCTTC
>TRBJ2-1|TRBD2|many|TRBV7-2
CASTHFLSGRAYNEQFF
TGTGCCAGCACCCATTTCCTTAGCGGGAGGGCGTACAATGAGCAGTTCTTC
>TRBJ2-7|TRBD1|many|TRBV6-2/TRBV6-3
CASSYLGTVSYEQYF
TGTGCCAGCAGTTATCTTGGGACAGTCTCCTACGAGCAGTACTTC
>TRBJ2-1|TRBD2|.|TRBV6-4
CASARDYYNEQFF
TGTGCCAGCGCTCGGGACTATTACAATGAGCAGTTCTTC
>TRBJ2-1|TRBD2|few|TRBV24-1
CATSDKAGGPENEQFF
TGTGCCACCAGTGACAAAGCGGGAGGGCCCGAGAATGAGCAGTTCTTC
>TRBJ2-1|TRBD2|many|TRBV7-9
CASSTFGGGSYNEQFF
TGTGCCAGCAGCACGTTCGGGGGAGGGTCCTACAATGAGCAGTTCTTC
>TRBJ2-3|TRBD2|many|TRBV20-1
CSASGTSGTDTQYF
TGCAGTGCTAGTGGGACTAGCGGCACAGATACGCAGTATTTT
>TRBJ2-7|TRBD1|many|TRBV28
CASTTTGITYEQYF
TGTGCCAGCACCACGACAGGGATCACCTACGAGCAGTACTTC
>TRBJ2-1|.|many|TRBV4-1
CASSHSDQRAYNEQFF
TGCGCCAGCAGCCACTCCGACCAAAGGGCCTACAATGAGCAGTTCTTC
>TRBJ2-3|TRBD2|many|TRBV29-1
CSVEIPGLAGGATDTQYF
TGCAGCGTTGAGATTCCGGGACTAGCGGGGGGGGCAACAGATACGCAGTATTTT
>TRBJ2-1|TRBD2|many|TRBV4-2
CASSPTSGSGNEQFF
TGTGCCAGCAGCCCCACTAGCGGGAGCGGCAATGAGCAGTTCTTC
>TRBJ2-1|.|.|TRBV2
CASSVSGGNEQFF
TGTGCCAGCAGTGTCTCGGGTGGTAATGAGCAGTTCTTC
>TRBJ1-2|.|many|TRBV28
CASSRNLYGYTF
TGTGCCAGCAGCCGAAACCTTTATGGCTACACCTTC
>TRBJ2-1|.|many|TRBV4-2
CASSPRLVPGVTGRNEQFF
TGTGCCAGCAGCCCGCGGCTAGTGCCAGGGGTAACCGGGAGGAATGAGCAGTTCTTC
>TRBJ1-4|.|many|TRBV20-1
CSALGAGNEKLFF
TGCAGTGCGCTTGGGGCCGGTAATGAAAAACTGTTTTTT
>TRBJ2-7|TRBD1|.|TRBV12-3/TRBV12-4
CASRRARDSGEQYF
TGTGCCAGCAGACGGGCCCGGGACAGTGGCGAGCAGTACTTC
>TRBJ1-5|.|many|TRBV5-1
CASSLGPGGGNQPQHF
TGCGCCAGCAGCTTGGGTCCCGGGGGTGGAAATCAGCCCCAGCATTTT
>TRBJ2-3|.|many|TRBV28
CASSQDSGLDTQYF
TGTGCCAGCAGCCAAGATTCGGGACTAGATACGCAGTATTTT
>TRBJ1-1|.|.|TRBV5-1
CASSLGPGNTEAFF
TGCGCCAGCAGCTTGGGGCCGGGAAACACTGAAGCTTTCTTT
>TRBJ2-7|TRBD2|.|TRBV29-1
CSVCTGGCPYEQYF
TGCAGCGTCTGCACGGGAGGGTGCCCCTACGAGCAGTACTTC
>TRBJ1-4|TRBD1|many|TRBV6-6
CASRGQGAYNEKLFF
TGTGCCAGCAGGGGACAGGGGGCCTATAATGAAAAACTGTTTTTT
>TRBJ2-1|.|.|TRBV15
CATSRAAVGFYNEQFF
TGTGCCACCAGCAGGGCTGCGGTGGGGTTCTACAATGAGCAGTTCTTC
>TRBJ2-7|TRBD2|many|TRBV7-9
CASSPSPAGGPPMDSYEQYF
TGTGCCAGCAGCCCAAGTCCCGCGGGAGGGCCCCCGATGGACTCCTACGAGCAGTACTTC
>TRBJ2-7|.|many|TRBV28
CASSLLTGRSYEQYF
TGTGCCAGCAGTTTACTCACAGGGAGGAGCTACGAGCAGTACTTC